This TCR beta chain is from a study of shared clonotypes between healthy human individuals. Execution of the assay was at deep level. TCRdb's table, derived via immunoSEQ multiplex PCR, lists solely in-frame clones and lacks some. The sample has approximately 1,500,000 clones; 95% to 99% are singletons. Unmatched junction bases numbered 6, after V lost 4 bases and J lost 2 bases. Germline CDR1 reads KGHSH; CDR2 reads LQKENI. The CDR3 runs to 15 residues. Donors comprised only Caucasian adults living in Nashville, Tennessee. Memory CD4+ cells were the fraction left after CD45RA+ naive selection. The receptor's source is a man younger than 40 in good health. The rearrangement links TRBV18 to TRBJ2-3; 7 bases are shared with TRBD2. Input material: naive CD4+ T cells sorted from blood. Documented subset: CD45RA+ positively selected. The CDR3 protein is CASSQAAGDTDTQYF. The CDR3, as DNA: TGTGCCAGCTCACAGGCCGCGGGGGACACAGATACGCAGTATTTT.